These T cell receptor beta chains were read from a single sample in a study of control samples from healthy donors and cancer patients. Produced via immunoSEQ multiplex PCR; TCRdb's table is partial and in-frame only. This sample has roughly 160,000 clones, with around 96% found just once. The specimen sequenced was blood. These receptors came from a woman aged 30 to 39 in good health. Each CDR3 is given with its conserved first and last residue. D genes are given only for firm matches. Clone size is stated in some rows and not others, as once, few, many or a class when expanded.

.	TRBV28	TRBJ2-7	once	TGTGCCAGCACCAACGGGCCCTCCTACGAGCAGTACTTC	CASTNGPSYEQYF
TRBD1	TRBV6-5	TRBJ2-7	once	TGTGCCAGCAGCAAACAGGGGCCAGGGGGCTACGAGCAGTACTTC	CASSKQGPGGYEQYF
.	TRBV10-2	TRBJ2-2	.	TGCGCCAGCAGCTTAAACACCGGGGAGCTGTTTTTT	CASSLNTGELFF
.	TRBV27	TRBJ2-5	.	TGTGCCAGCCCGACATTTCAAGAGACCCAGTACTTC	CASPTFQETQYF
.	TRBV4-1	TRBJ1-5	.	TGCGCCAGCAGCCAACAGGGTGATCAGCCCCAGCATTTT	CASSQQGDQPQHF
.	TRBV4-2	TRBJ2-1	.	TGTGCCAGCAGCCAAGATTGGAAGATGCAGTTCTTC	CASSQDWKMQFF
.	TRBV4-2	TRBJ1-2	once	TGTGCCAGCAGCCAAGACAGGTCCCCAAACTATGGCTACACCTTC	CASSQDRSPNYGYTF
.	TRBV5-4	TRBJ2-1	.	TGTGCCAGCAGCTTGGCCACGAGTGATGAGCAGTTCTTC	CASSLATSDEQFF
.	TRBV28	TRBJ1-1	.	TGTGCCAGCAGTTTATGGGTCGCGAACACTGAAGCTTTCTTT	CASSLWVANTEAFF
.	TRBV3-1/TRBV3-2	TRBJ1-5	.	TGTGCCAGCAGCCCTAGACCGGGCGGCAATCAGCCCCAGCATTTT	CASSPRPGGNQPQHF
.	TRBV27	TRBJ2-5	.	TGTGCCAGCAGTCAGGACACTTACCAAGAGACCCAGTACTTC	CASSQDTYQETQYF
.	TRBV7-8	TRBJ1-6	.	TGTGCCAGCAGCTTAGGACAACGGAGAAATTCACCCCTCCACTTT	CASSLGQRRNSPLHF
.	TRBV19	TRBJ1-5	.	TGTGCCAGTAGTACGTACATAGAGAATCAGCCCCAGCATTTT	CASSTYIENQPQHF
TRBD1	TRBV27	TRBJ2-1	.	TGTGCCAGCAGGTCAACAGGGGGCATCTACAATGAGCAGTTCTTC	CASRSTGGIYNEQFF
TRBD1	TRBV7-8	TRBJ1-2	.	TGTGCCAGCAGCCTCCTCGACAGGGTCGGCTACACCTTC	CASSLLDRVGYTF
.	TRBV28	TRBJ2-2	.	TGTGCCAGCAGTACACCCACCGGGGAGCTGTTTTTT	CASSTPTGELFF
.	TRBV12-3/TRBV12-4	TRBJ1-4	.	TGTGCCAGCAGTGCCGGCGGGCAGGGGAAACTGTTTTTT	CASSAGGQGKLFF